This T cell receptor beta chain was identified in a study of tumor-infiltrating lymphocytes in oesophageal squamous cell carcinoma. This clonotype was picked up many times. TCRdb re-analysed the PCR reads in MiXCR, keeping a single row per CDR3 protein. The sample holds thousands of distinct CDR3 sequences; roughly two thirds are singletons and the top ten take roughly 38%. The J segment lost 6 bases and the V segment lost 4 bases, leaving 13 bases of the junction unmatched. CDR3 length equals 17 residues. Germline V lookup: CDR1 SEHNR, CDR2 FQNEAQ (reference sequence). Material for sequencing was esophageal tumor tissue. This clonotype was sampled from a female donor with esophageal squamous cell carcinoma. The V and J genes are TRBV7-9 and TRBJ2-1, with TRBD1 matching 9 bases. The CDR3 coding sequence is TGTGCCAGCAGCTCCAGGACCGGGACAGGGACTCGCAATGAGCAGTTCTTC. Translated, it gives CASSSRTGTGTRNEQFF.